This T cell receptor (beta chain) stems from a study of blood T cell repertoires in COVID-19 (dated by TCRdb to the early 2020s). Concerning the study at large: The collaborator samples originated in the United States, Italy and Spain and spanned the acute and convalescent phases of COVID-19. The prospective study material was composed of cDNA or gDNA derived from T cells, B-cell-depleted T cells, or PBMCs. The samples were drawn from the first 160 participants of the ongoing ImmuneRACE study and from over 950 subjects provided by 6 global collaborators. Subjects who had been exposed to COVID-19, were actively infected with it, or had recovered from it provided the deeply sampled blood TCRbeta repertoires that made up the dataset. Where available, HLA class I and class II types were taken from metadata supplied by the sample provider and were not determined by assay-based typing. Nearly every sample came with metadata listing a de-identified subject ID, COVID-19 status, age in years and sex. The repertoires were released in a freely available public database intended as a resource for research on the immune response to SARS-CoV-2. What the work shows at the level of the full study, not this receptor alone: The quantity of clinical and demographic metadata differed by source and by participant and was supplied without curation.

The V end loses 3 bases and the J end loses 0 bases, and a stretch of 19 bases separates them. CDR1 SGHRS and CDR2 YFSETQ were looked up in the germline V gene. The CDR3 starts with the cysteine, ends with the phenylalanine, and has 19 residues. CDR3 DNA is the only sequence kept; it has 57 bases, read in frame from the first base. In regard to this clone: Its antigen target is currently unknown. No clone much larger than this one lies a single base away; base qualities are absent.

In Seattle, one collaborating source enrolled patients while the infection was active and tracked those patients longitudinally over the course of disease. Whole blood was collected in K2EDTA tubes by collaborating institutions according to the institutions' own protocols. For TCRbeta analysis, collaborators shipped samples in one of three forms: frozen whole blood, isolated PBMCs, or DNA extracted from either of those sample types. The immunoSEQ Assay, a bias-controlled multiplex PCR, was used to amplify TCRbeta CDR3 regions from genomic DNA. The study's own analysis went as follows. Within the assay, amplification of reference gene primers was used to estimate how many nucleated cells each sample contained. To quantify the absolute abundance of each unique TCRbeta CDR3 rearrangement, sequence reads were collapsed and filtered. For each sample, productive Simpson clonality was calculated by taking the square root of Simpson's diversity index across productive rearrangements. What TCRdb holds here is the immuneACCESS table cut down to in-frame rearrangements. Part of the clones is not present; checked against another copy, under half of the missing clones reflect an unresolved V gene, and the others are unexplained. Clonal size and the V and J genes are those of that table, whereas D and trimming came from the DNA. Within this sample are a few hundred thousand clones, with about 90% of them counted one time only. The top ten constitute 9.5% to 13% of the sample.

The sample comprised peripheral blood. The source of this sequence is a woman in her seventies with COVID-19, enrolled during active disease. Recombination linked TRBV5-1 to TRBJ2-6, and perhaps TRBD2 as D gene, on 6 matching bases. The bases are TGCGCCAGCAGCTCTATAGCGGCAGGACTGAACTCTGGGGCCAACGTCCTGACTTTC. The encoded protein is CASSSIAAGLNSGANVLTF. Here the CDR3 is joined to the reference TRBV5-1 and TRBJ2-6 genes, and the full variable domain is: KAGVTQTPRYLIKTRGQQVTLSCSPISGHRSVSWYQQTPGQGLQFLFEYFSETQRNKGNFPGRFSGRQFSNSRSEMNVSTLELGDSALYLCASSSIAAGLNSGANVLTFGAGSRLTVL.